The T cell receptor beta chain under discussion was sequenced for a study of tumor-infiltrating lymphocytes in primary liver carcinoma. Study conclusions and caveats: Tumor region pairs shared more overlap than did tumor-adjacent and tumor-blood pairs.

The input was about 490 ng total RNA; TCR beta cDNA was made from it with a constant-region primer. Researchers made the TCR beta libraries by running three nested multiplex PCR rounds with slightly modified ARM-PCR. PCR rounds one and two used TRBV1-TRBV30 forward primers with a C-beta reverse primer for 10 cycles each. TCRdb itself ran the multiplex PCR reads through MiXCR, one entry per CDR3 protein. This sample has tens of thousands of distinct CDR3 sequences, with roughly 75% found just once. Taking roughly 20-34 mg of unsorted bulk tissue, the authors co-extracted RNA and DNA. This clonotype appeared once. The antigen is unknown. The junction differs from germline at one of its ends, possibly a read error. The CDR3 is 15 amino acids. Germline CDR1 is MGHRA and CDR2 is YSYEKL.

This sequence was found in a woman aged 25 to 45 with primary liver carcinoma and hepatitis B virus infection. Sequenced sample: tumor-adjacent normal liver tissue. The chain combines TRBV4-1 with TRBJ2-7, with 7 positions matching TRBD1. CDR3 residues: CASSLTGVNSYEQHF. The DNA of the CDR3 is TGTGCCAGCAGCCTAACAGGGGTTAACTCCTACGAGCAGCACTTC.